These 24 T cell receptor beta chains were all obtained from the same sample, sequenced in a study of T cells in women clearing cervical HPV infection. The repertoire was sequenced with immunoSEQ multiplex PCR; TCRdb's copy has only in-frame clones and lacks some. The sample table includes approximately 38,000 clones. Sequencing was done on a sample of blood buffy coat. Receptor source: a woman between 18 and 69 years old with a cervical HPV16 infection that either progressed to CIN3+ or cleared (not recorded which).

For this clone: The CDR3 end is not reached by the read, which stops 3 residues before it; the germline J gene fills it in. The J gene is TRBJ2-7, the V gene TRBV5-1; D is perhaps TRBD2 (6 bases). V was cut by 0 bases and J by 4 bases, with 14 bases left in between. The germline V gene encodes CDR1 SGHRS and CDR2 YFSETQ. The CDR3 contains 15 residues. CDR3 amino acids: CASSLGPSGGYEQYF. The sequenced part of the CDR3 DNA is TGCGCCAGCAGCTTGGGCCCTTCTGGGGGGTACGAG.

Remarks on this clone: The read finishes 3 residues shy of the CDR3 end, and the germline J gene is used to complete it. This chain joins TRBV19 and TRBJ2-3; D not certain. V was clipped by 3 bases and J by 0 bases, with 10 bases between them. The V gene's germline CDR1 is LNHDA and CDR2 SQIVND (reference sequence). CDR3 length equals 15 residues. The part of the CDR3 DNA that was read is TGTGCCAGTAGTATTCGGCAGGTTAGCACAGATACG. Translating it yields CASSIRQVSTDT. Given in full, the CDR3 is CASSIRQVSTDTQYF.

For this clone: The DNA ends 3 residues before the CDR3 does, and the rest of the CDR3 is filled in from the germline J gene. The chain uses TRBV12-3 or TRBV12-4 and TRBJ1-4; weak D call: TRBD1 (6 bases). The CDR3 loop spans 12 amino acids. The CDR3 protein is CASSSGDRKLFF. Incomplete CDR3 DNA: TGTGCCAGCAGTTCGGGCGACAGGAAA.

A remark on this clone: The read comes to an end 3 residues before the CDR3 does, leaving the germline J gene to fill in the end. The V gene is TRBV12-3 or TRBV12-4, the J gene TRBJ1-4, with D possibly being TRBD1 (5 bases). This CDR3 comprises 15 residues. The part of the CDR3 DNA that was read is TGTGCCAGCAGTTTGGGGGGAGGTGGTAATTCACCA. Its protein is CASSLGGGGNSP. In full, the CDR3 is CASSLGGGGNSPLFF.

Of note for this clone: Coverage ceases 3 residues before the CDR3 finishes, and the germline J gene fills in the end. This sequence joins TRBV19 and TRBJ2-4; 11 positions agree with TRBD1. The CDR3 length is 18 residues. Per germline, CDR1 LNHDA and CDR2 SQIVND (reference sequence). The covered CDR3 bases are TGTGCCAGTAGTATCCTTGGACAGGGGGCCTCAGCTAACTATGGT. It translates to CASSILGQGASANYG. The whole CDR3 region reads CASSILGQGASANYGQYF.

To note about this clone: The observed sequence ends 3 residues before the CDR3 terminus, with the missing tail filled in from the germline J gene. The gene calls are TRBV7-9 and TRBJ1-1; D is perhaps TRBD1 (5 bases). The CDR3 contains 15 residues. Germline V gives CDR1 SEHNR, CDR2 FQNEAQ (reference sequence). Deletions cut 5 bases from V and 5 bases from J, with 18 bases between. The CDR3 DNA, read in part, is TGTGCCAGCAGCGGGGCCGGACGGGGGGGAACTGAA. Encoded protein: CASSGAGRGGTE. The entire CDR3 protein is CASSGAGRGGTEAFF.

A remark on this clone: The read comes to an end 3 residues before the CDR3 does, leaving the germline J gene to fill in the end. The chain recombines TRBV18 with TRBJ1-2; 7 bases are a match to TRBD1. Germline CDR1 KGHSH, CDR2 LQKENI. There are 13 residues in the CDR3. Partial CDR3 DNA: TGTGCCAGCTCACTACAGGGGTCCAATGAC. The encoded protein is CASSLQGSND. The complete CDR3 protein is CASSLQGSNDYTF.

Note on this clone: With the read ending 3 residues before the CDR3 end, the germline J gene is used to fill in that end. The J gene is TRBJ2-4, the V gene TRBV18; TRBD2 is a possible D gene (6 bases). Germline CDR1 and CDR2: KGHSH and LQKENI. This CDR3 comprises 17 residues. This chain's CDR3 is CASSPVSRDEGTRGQYF. CDR3 DNA (partial): TGTGCCAGCTCACCAGTCAGTAGGGACGAGGGAACGCGGGGT.

Concerning this clone: The CDR3 is cut off 3 residues early in the read; its end comes from the germline J gene. The genes are TRBV29-1 and TRBJ1-2; D gene ambiguous. Germline loops: CDR1 SQVTM, CDR2 ANQGSEA. CDR3 length: 12 residues. CDR3: CSVRSRGVGYTF. The covered CDR3 bases are TGCAGCGTTCGGAGTCGCGGGGTGGGC. Full variable domain (outside the CDR3, taken from reference TRBV29-1 and TRBJ1-2): SAVISQKPSRDICQRGTSLTIQCQVDSQVTMMFWYRQQPGQSLTLIATANQGSEATYESGFVIDKFPISRPNLTFSTLTVSNMSPEDSSIYLCSVRSRGVGYTFGSGTRLTVV.

Remarks on this clone: The read terminates 3 residues before the CDR3 end, so the remaining end is supplied by the germline J gene. V gene TRBV2 combines with J gene TRBJ1-6; TRBD1 matches 8 bases. Germline V gene sequence: CDR1 SNHLY, CDR2 FYNNEI. The ends lost 5 bases at V and 8 bases at J; junction bases unmatched: 11. CDR3 length: 16 residues. The CDR3 here is CASSSRQGPLDSPLHF. The sequenced CDR3 bases are TGTGCCAGCAGTTCGAGACAGGGGCCCTTAGATTCACCC.

Points on this clone: The read falls 3 residues short of the CDR3 end, and the missing part is taken from the germline J gene. This chain uses TRBV12-3 or TRBV12-4 with TRBJ1-2, with a possible D match to TRBD1 (5 bases). This CDR3 is 13 amino acids long. With 4 bases removed from V and 4 bases from J, the gap between germline ends came to 10 bases. CDR3 sequence: CASSSTGTYGYTF. CDR3 bases read: TGTGCCAGCAGTTCCACAGGAACCTATGGC.

The CDR3 bases that were read are TGTGCCAGCAGCCAAGGTCTAGCTGGCTCCTACGAG. It codes for CASSQGLAGSYE. The complete CDR3 protein is CASSQGLAGSYEQYF. The chain combines TRBV14 with TRBJ2-7; TRBD2 might be the D (5 bases). The CDR3 end lies 3 residues beyond the end of the read and is filled in from the germline J gene. This CDR3 is built from 15 residues. V lost 1 base, J lost 0 bases, and 10 bases lay in between. Germline values: CDR1 SGHDN, CDR2 FVKESK.

For this clone: The CDR3 goes on 3 residues after the read ends, and that part is filled in from the germline J gene. This chain connects TRBV20-1 to TRBJ1-2; 7 positions agree with TRBD1. The CDR3 runs to 14 residues. V lost 0 bases to trimming and J lost 7 bases; unmatched junction nucleotides: 8. Germline V gene sequence: CDR1 DFQATT, CDR2 SNEGSKA (reference sequence). CDR3 sequence: CSAREGQRPGGYTF. The sequenced CDR3 bases are TGCAGTGCTAGAGAGGGACAGCGGCCGGGTGGC.

As to this clone: The DNA ends 3 residues before the CDR3 does, and the rest of the CDR3 is filled in from the germline J gene. This rearrangement joins TRBV18 to TRBJ1-5, with a weak D call TRBD1 (6 bases). Germline V gene lookup returns CDR1 KGHSH and CDR2 LQKENI. The CDR3 extends over 16 amino acids. Trimming shortened V by 3 bases and J by 1 base, and 13 bases separated the two germline ends. The CDR3 loop is CASSPNTGTSNQPQHF. CDR3 bases read: TGTGCCAGCTCACCGAATACAGGGACGAGCAATCAGCCC.

A word on this clone: The CDR3 is cut off 3 residues early in the read; its end comes from the germline J gene. The chain has TRBV7-2 and TRBJ1-2, with 7 bases that match TRBD1. Trimming at V came to 0 bases and at J to 2 bases, leaving 3 bases not matched to a gene. CDR1 and CDR2 (germline): SGHTA, FQGNSA. CDR3 length equals 15 residues. The CDR3 bases that were read are TGTGCCAGCAGCTTAGCCGGGACAGTCAACTATGGC. This encodes CASSLAGTVNYG. Given in full, the CDR3 is CASSLAGTVNYGYTF.

About this clone: The read is 3 residues too short to cover the CDR3 end, so that end is filled in from the germline J gene. The gene calls are TRBV5-1 and TRBJ1-1; D gene uncertain. The V gene lost 1 base and the J gene lost 7 bases, with 8 bases spanning the gap. Germline-derived CDR1 and CDR2 are SGHRS and YFSETQ. This CDR3 contains 12 residues. CDR3 bases read: TGCGCCAGCAGCTTGATTACCGGTGAA. The encoded protein is CASSLITGE. The whole CDR3 region reads CASSLITGEAFF.

With respect to this clone: From the germline J gene comes the end of the CDR3, since the read stops 3 residues before it. V is TRBV7-9 and J is TRBJ2-2, with 7 bases aligning to TRBD1. This CDR3 region has 14 residues. Germline V CDR1 and CDR2: SEHNR, FQNEAQ (reference sequence). CDR3 protein: CASSLGQRYSPLFF. Partial CDR3 DNA: TGTGCCAGCAGCCTGGGACAGAGGTATTCACCG.

Turning to this clone: The CDR3 end falls 3 residues outside the read, so it is completed with the germline J gene. The chain employs TRBV6-2 or TRBV6-3 and TRBJ1-2; D is possibly TRBD1 (5 bases). From germline, CDR1 is MNHEY and CDR2 SVGEGT. The CDR3 loop spans 17 amino acids. With 6 bases removed from V and 0 bases from J, the gap between germline ends came to 20 bases. CDR3 residues: CASSLDKINSANYGYTF. The DNA read from the CDR3 is TGTGCCAGCAGCCTGGACAAGATAAACTCAGCTAACTATGGC.

Concerning this clone: The read terminates 3 residues ahead of where the CDR3 ends, so the germline J gene completes it. V and J are TRBV29-1 and TRBJ2-3; possible D gene TRBD2, 6 bases. Germline CDR1 SQVTM, CDR2 ANQGSEA. V was cut by 7 bases and J by 6 bases, with 20 bases left in between. The CDR3 extends over 14 amino acids. The CDR3 bases that were read are TGCAGCGCCGCCGGGGGACCCGCGGGGGATACG. It yields the protein CSAAGGPAGDT. From start to end, the CDR3 is CSAAGGPAGDTQYF.

For this clone: The read comes to an end 3 residues before the CDR3 does, leaving the germline J gene to fill in the end. This sequence joins TRBV2 and TRBJ1-1; 8 bases line up with TRBD1. Germline V lookup: CDR1 SNHLY, CDR2 FYNNEI. V lost 8 bases, J lost 7 bases, and 3 bases stayed unmatched. The CDR3 extends over 11 amino acids. The CDR3 region is CASGQGVEAFF. CDR3 bases read: TGTGCCAGCGGACAGGGCGTTGAA.

As concerns this clone: Read sequence stops 3 residues before the CDR3 end, and the germline J gene provides the missing end. J is TRBJ2-1 and V is TRBV5-8, with 8 bases fitting TRBD1. Germline trimming cut 4 bases from V and 7 bases from J; bases unmatched to any gene: 7. Germline V CDR1 and CDR2: SGHTS, YDEGEE. The CDR3 sequence is 14 residues long. The CDR3 loop is CASSPTGGRNEQFF. CDR3 DNA, as far as it was read: TGTGCCAGCAGCCCTACAGGGGGTCGGAATGAG.

Turning to this clone: The read ends 3 residues shy of where the CDR3 ends; the end is completed using the germline J gene. The chain recombines TRBV20-1 with TRBJ2-5, with D perhaps matching TRBD2 (6 bases). Germline CDR1 is DFQATT and CDR2 is SNEGSKA (reference sequence). This CDR3 region has 15 residues. Trimming took off 3 bases at V and 2 bases at J, with 16 bases between the two ends. This CDR3 reads CSASRGRGDQETQYF. The covered CDR3 bases are TGCAGTGCTAGTCGCGGGCGGGGAGATCAAGAGACC.

About this clone: The read ends 3 residues early relative to the CDR3; the germline J gene fills the gap. The rearrangement joins TRBV20-1 to TRBJ1-2, with TRBD1 matching over 7 bases. The CDR3 contains 15 residues. Looked up from germline, CDR1 is DFQATT and CDR2 is SNEGSKA (reference sequence). Incomplete CDR3 DNA: TGCAGTGCTAGAGATTCGGGCCGGGACAGTAACGGC. Translating it yields CSARDSGRDSNG. The full CDR3 reads CSARDSGRDSNGYTF.

Concerning this clone itself: The sequence runs out 3 residues before the end of the CDR3; the remainder is reconstructed from the germline J gene. This CDR3 is also generated by other DNA sequences in the sample. The rearrangement joins TRBV6-4 to TRBJ2-5; D remains unclear. Between the trimmed V and J ends, which lost 6 bases and 1 base, there was a span of 9 bases. This CDR3 has 13 amino acids. Germline V gene data show CDR1 as MRHNA and CDR2 as SNTAGT. The DNA read from the CDR3 is TGTGCCAGCAGCGACAACAGCCAAGAGACC. It is translated as CASSDNSQET. The complete CDR3 sequence is CASSDNSQETQYF.